One and the same sample provided the 29 T cell receptor beta chains below, sequenced in a study of T cells after yellow fever vaccination. TCRdb redid the calling of the 5' RACE reads with MiXCR, one entry per CDR3 protein. The sample holds hundreds of thousands of distinct CDR3 sequences, over 8% seen once. This sample comprised PBMCs, obtained on the day of the first yellow fever vaccination. The receptors were sampled from a man aged 18 to 35 who received the YFV17D yellow fever vaccine.

This clonotype was seen a handful of times. This chain uses TRBV18 with TRBJ2-1, with TRBD2 matching 14 bases. This CDR3 comprises 18 residues. Trimming took 1 base from V and 7 from J; bases not matched to a gene: 9. Germline lookup yields CDR1 KGHSH and CDR2 LQKENI. CDR3 sequence reads: CASSPRGLAGDQGNEQFF. CDR3 nucleotides: TGTGCCAGCTCACCACGGGGACTAGCGGGGGACCAGGGGAATGAGCAGTTCTTC. The whole variable domain, filled in from reference TRBV18 and TRBJ2-1, reads NAGVMQNPRHLVRRRGQEARLRCSPMKGHSHVYWYRQLPEEGLKFMVYLQKENIIDESGMPKERFSAEFPKEGPSILRIQQVVRGDSAAYFCASSPRGLAGDQGNEQFFGPGTRLTVL.

There are many counts of this clonotype. The rearrangement uses TRBV4-3 and TRBJ2-3, with D unresolved. The CDR3 consists of 15 residues. From germline, CDR1 is LGHNA and CDR2 YSLEER. The V end was cut by 2 bases, the J end by 0 bases, with 9 bases between. The CDR3 here is CASSQTLTSTDTQYF. The CDR3 coding sequence is TGCGCCAGCAGCCAAACGTTGACTAGCACAGATACGCAGTATTTT.

This clonotype was counted a few times. CDR3 in amino acids: CASSPGTGDPDTQYF. The DNA for the CDR3 is TGTGCCAGCTCACCTGGGACAGGGGATCCAGATACGCAGTATTTT. This chain joins TRBV18 and TRBJ2-3, with 10 bases matching TRBD1. This CDR3 region has 15 residues. CDR1 KGHSH and CDR2 LQKENI come from the germline V gene. The V and J ends lost 3 bases and 4 bases, in that order; junction bases with no gene match: 4.

J is TRBJ1-6 and V is TRBV7-2, with D tentatively TRBD1 (5 bases). Germline V gene data show CDR1 as SGHTA and CDR2 as FQGNSA. V lost 1 base and J 11 bases, leaving 12 bases between the germline ends. This CDR3 is 14 amino acids long. The CDR3 spells CASSLGQGFPPLHF. DNA for the CDR3: TGTGCCAGCAGCTTAGGGCAGGGATTTCCACCCCTCCACTTT.

This chain connects TRBV6-2 or TRBV6-3 to TRBJ2-1; 9 nucleotides match TRBD2. The CDR3 is 15 amino acids. Germline V gene lookup returns CDR1 MNHEY and CDR2 SVGEGT. The ends lost 2 bases at V and 8 bases at J; junction bases unmatched: 7. Here the CDR3 DNA reads TGTGCCAGCAGTTACCGGCGGGGGGGCAGCGATGAGCAGTTCTTC. It codes for CASSYRRGGSDEQFF.

This clonotype was detected a few times. CDR3 region: CASGKTGTSASRYEQYF. CDR3 in DNA: TGTGCTAGTGGCAAGACCGGGACTAGCGCGTCTCGCTACGAGCAGTACTTC. The chain employs TRBV12-5 and TRBJ2-7; 10 nucleotides match TRBD2. Germline V gene lookup returns CDR1 LGHNT and CDR2 FRNRAP. V lost 6 bases and J lost 3; bases outside the gene matches: 14. The CDR3 contains 17 residues.

This clonotype was counted a few times. V is TRBV29-1 and J is TRBJ1-2; D is undetermined. The CDR3 sequence is 12 residues long. CDR1 and CDR2 from the germline V gene are SQVTM and ANQGSEA. V dropped 5 bases and J dropped 4 bases, with 11 bases sitting between them. The CDR3 DNA reads TGCAGCGTTAGGGAGGACCGCTATGGCTACACCTTC. It specifies CSVREDRYGYTF.

The CDR3: CASVREWGANVLTF. CDR3 nucleotides: TGTGCCAGTGTCAGGGAGTGGGGGGCCAACGTCCTGACTTTC. The J gene is TRBJ2-6, the V gene TRBV7-8; D assignment may be TRBD1 or TRBD2 (5 bases each). V was pared by 9 bases and J by 4 bases, with 13 bases between. Germline loops: CDR1 SGHVS, CDR2 FQNEAQ. The CDR3 covers 14 residues. Using reference TRBV7-8 and TRBJ2-6 for the parts outside the CDR3, the full variable domain is GAGVSQSPRYKVAKRGQDVALRCDPISGHVSLFWYQQALGQGPEFLTYFQNEAQLDKSGLPSDRFFAERPEGSVSTLKIQRTQQEDSAVYLCASVREWGANVLTFGAGSRLTVL.

J is TRBJ2-3 and V is TRBV7-2, with D tentatively TRBD2 (6 bases). The germline gives CDR1 SGHTA, CDR2 FQGNSA. CDR3 length equals 17 residues. With 1 base removed from V and 2 bases from J, the gap between germline ends came to 16 bases. CDR3 loop: CASSLGSQGLVTDTQYF. The CDR3 DNA is TGTGCCAGCAGCTTAGGGTCGCAGGGACTCGTCACAGATACGCAGTATTTT.

CDR3 region: CASSPMSGSGYEQYF. The CDR3 DNA is TGCGCCAGCAGCCCTATGTCGGGGTCGGGATACGAGCAGTACTTC. The chain has TRBV5-1 and TRBJ2-7; weak D call: TRBD2 (5 bases). Between the trimmed V and J ends, which lost 4 bases and 4 bases, there was a span of 18 bases. Germline CDR1 and CDR2: SGHRS and YFSETQ. The CDR3 has 15 amino acids.

CDR3 residues: CASSLNRGNEKLFF. Written as DNA, the CDR3 is TGTGCCAGCAGCTTAAACCGGGGGAATGAAAAACTGTTTTTT. This chain links TRBV11-2 with TRBJ1-4; the D gene is possibly TRBD1 (5 bases). CDR1 is SGHAT, CDR2 FQNNGV, per germline. The CDR3 has 14 residues. Deletions cut 2 bases from V and 5 bases from J, with 9 bases between.

This clonotype was counted many times. The V and J genes are TRBV7-2 and TRBJ2-3, with unresolved D. CDR1 SGHTA and CDR2 FQGNSA come from the germline V gene. Trimming took 7 bases from V and 3 from J, leaving 14 bases between them. This CDR3 comprises 14 residues. CDR3 in amino acids: CASTSPGWTDTQYF. The CDR3 DNA follows: TGTGCCAGCACTTCCCCGGGTTGGACAGATACGCAGTATTTT.

A word on this clonotype: At one boundary the junction diverges from the germline segment, which might be a read error. The gene calls are TRBV6-2 or TRBV6-3 and TRBJ2-1; a possible D gene is TRBD1 (5 bases). The CDR3 contains 14 residues. Germline V lookup: CDR1 MNHEY, CDR2 SVGEGT. CDR3 coding DNA: TGTGCCAGCAGCGAACAGGCCTCCCACAATGAGCAGTTCTTC. Amino acids: CASSEQASHNEQFF.

The genes are TRBV6-2 or TRBV6-3 and TRBJ1-6; D gene uncertain. This CDR3 comprises 13 residues. V lost 6 bases and J 14 bases, leaving 17 bases between the germline ends. CDR1 is MNHEY, CDR2 SVGEGT, per germline. The CDR3 DNA is TGTGCCAGCAGAGGTTGGGTCCGAGGTACCCTCCACTTT. Translation gives CASRGWVRGTLHF.

The rearrangement uses TRBV20-1 and TRBJ2-3; TRBD2 agrees at 13 bases. The germline gives CDR1 DFQATT, CDR2 SNEGSKA (reference sequence). This CDR3 contains 14 residues. Unmatched junction bases numbered 3, after V lost 5 bases and J lost 4 bases. The CDR3: CSAQLAGGADTQYF. CDR3 nucleotide sequence: TGCAGTGCTCAACTAGCGGGGGGGGCAGATACGCAGTATTTT.

This clonotype appeared a few times. The chain joins TRBV7-8 to TRBJ2-1, with TRBD2 as a possible D gene (7 bases). CDR1 is SGHVS, CDR2 FQNEAQ, per germline. The CDR3 spans 16 residues. V dropped 7 bases and J dropped 2 bases, with 18 bases sitting between them. CDR3 coding DNA: TGTGCCAGCACTTCCGGGCGGGGGCCACCCTACAATGAGCAGTTCTTC. Its translation: CASTSGRGPPYNEQFF.

CDR3 amino acids: CASSFISNQPQHF. CDR3 coding DNA: TGTGCCAGCAGTTTCATTAGCAATCAGCCCCAGCATTTT. The rearrangement uses TRBV12-3 or TRBV12-4 and TRBJ1-5, with no clear D. The V and J ends lost 3 bases and 0 bases respectively, with 3 bases between them. CDR3 length equals 13 residues.

This clonotype has a handful of counts. Mismatch with germline at one junction end may stem from a read error. The chain uses TRBV20-1 and TRBJ1-4; the D is unclear. Germline-derived CDR1 and CDR2 are DFQATT and SNEGSKA (reference sequence). The CDR3 is made up of 11 amino acids. CDR3 amino acids: CSARVDEKLFF. The CDR3 bases are TGCAGTGCGAGAGTGGATGAAAAACTGTTTTTT.

This clonotype was detected a few times. This chain joins TRBV25-1 and TRBJ1-2; no firm D call. V lost 6 bases, J lost 2 bases, and 19 bases lay in between. This CDR3 comprises 16 residues. Germline V gene lookup returns CDR1 MGHDK and CDR2 SYGVNS. CDR3 protein: CASSVNRGRENYGYTF. The CDR3 DNA follows: TGTGCCAGCAGCGTGAATAGAGGGCGGGAGAACTATGGCTACACCTTC.

This clonotype was observed at least ten times. CDR3: CASNIQGYNQPQHF. As DNA, the CDR3 is TGTGCCAGCAACATCCAGGGATACAATCAGCCCCAGCATTTT. The chain couples TRBV5-6 to TRBJ1-5; D possibly corresponds to TRBD1 (5 bases). Trimming removed 6 bases at V and 3 bases at J, with 13 bases between. Per the germline V gene, CDR1 is SGHDT and CDR2 is YYEEEE. The CDR3 totals 14 residues.

This clonotype turned up a few times. The rearrangement joins TRBV9 to TRBJ1-5; D uncertain. The CDR3 sequence is 15 residues long. Germline CDR1 is SGDLS and CDR2 is YYNGEE. V lost 4 bases and J 3 bases, leaving 14 bases between the germline ends. CDR3 nucleotide sequence: TGTGCCAGCAGCTCTTCAGGAGGGTTCAATCAGCCCCAGCATTTT. It codes for CASSSSGGFNQPQHF.

This clonotype has ten or more counts. V gene TRBV20-1 combines with J gene TRBJ2-4, with D possibly being TRBD1 or TRBD2 (5 bases each). V dropped 0 bases and J dropped 8 bases, with 17 bases sitting between them. The CDR3 runs 15 residues. Germline CDR1 and CDR2: DFQATT and SNEGSKA (reference sequence). CDR3 in DNA: TGCAGTGCTAGAGATCACGGGGCCCCGGCGGACATTCAGTACTTC. Translated, it gives CSARDHGAPADIQYF.

As regards this clonotype: A much larger clone lies a single base off, so this may be a read error. The chain has TRBV15 and TRBJ1-2; D not certain. The CDR3 has 15 residues. Germline V lookup: CDR1 LNHNV, CDR2 YYDKDF (reference sequence). The CDR3 nucleotides read TGTGCCACCAACAGAGTCCTCGGGATGACTATTGGCTACACCTTC. It is translated as CATNRVLGMTIGYTF. Full variable domain (rest looked up from reference TRBV15 and TRBJ1-2): DAMVIQNPRYQVTQFGKPVTLSCSQTLNHNVMYWYQQKSSQAPKLLFHYYDKDFNNEADTPDNFQSRRPNTSFCFLDIRSPGLGDTAMYLCATNRVLGMTIGYTFGSGTRLTVV.

This clonotype has just a few counts. The J gene is TRBJ1-1, the V gene TRBV11-2; D gene unclear. With 1 base removed from V and 5 bases from J, the gap between germline ends came to 8 bases. The CDR3 length is 13 residues. Germline lookup yields CDR1 SGHAT and CDR2 FQNNGV. This chain's CDR3 is CASSLVLRTEAFF. CDR3 DNA: TGTGCCAGCAGCTTAGTTCTCCGGACTGAAGCTTTCTTT.

V gene TRBV7-9 combines with J gene TRBJ2-3, with D tentatively TRBD1 or TRBD2 (5 bases each). The CDR3 runs to 16 residues. Between the trimmed V and J ends, which lost 6 bases and 0 bases, there was a span of 16 bases. The germline V gene has CDR1 SEHNR and CDR2 FQNEAQ (reference sequence). The CDR3 region is CASRPGTGPSTDTQYF. CDR3 coding DNA: TGTGCCAGCAGGCCGGGGACCGGCCCCAGCACAGATACGCAGTATTTT.

This clonotype has more than one count but fewer than ten. This chain connects TRBV5-5 to TRBJ2-7, with D perhaps matching TRBD2 (6 bases). V lost 4 bases to trimming and J lost 3 bases, with 14 bases between them. The CDR3 has 14 amino acids. Germline assignment: CDR1 SGHKS and CDR2 YYEKEE (reference sequence). The CDR3 sequence: CASSLPVGGYEQYF. Written as DNA, the CDR3 is TGTGCCAGCAGCCTCCCGGTCGGGGGCTACGAGCAGTACTTC.

The count of this clonotype is one. DNA of the CDR3: TGTGCCAGCAGCTCTCCCCCCGGGACAGGGGGATCGAATGAGCAGTTCTTC. Translating gives CASSSPPGTGGSNEQFF. This chain joins TRBV11-3 and TRBJ2-1; 11 positions agree with TRBD1. The CDR3 contains 17 residues. Germline V lookup: CDR1 SGHNT, CDR2 YENEEA. The V segment lost 4 bases and the J segment 7 bases; nucleotides outside the gene matches: 12.

This clonotype was seen only a few times. The chain carries TRBV7-2 and TRBJ2-1; D is unclear. The germline V gene encodes CDR1 SGHTA and CDR2 FQGNSA. CDR3 length equals 14 residues. Trimming shortened V by 6 bases and J by 4 bases, and 13 bases separated the two germline ends. In DNA, the CDR3 is TGTGCCAGCAGGGACCCGGGCGCGTACAATGAGCAGTTCTTC. It specifies CASRDPGAYNEQFF.

The genes are TRBV20-1 and TRBJ2-5; 7 nucleotides line up with TRBD2. The CDR3 length is 15 residues. The germline V gene has CDR1 DFQATT and CDR2 SNEGSKA (reference sequence). V lost 2 bases to trimming and J lost 0 bases; unmatched junction nucleotides: 6. The CDR3 DNA is TGCAGTGCTAGATCTCTGGGAGGGTACCAAGAGACCCAGTACTTC. The encoded protein is CSARSLGGYQETQYF.